The 4 T cell receptor beta chains below come from one sample, sequenced in a study of blood T cell repertoires in COVID-19. The protocol was immunoSEQ multiplex PCR, while the TCRdb copy is restricted to in-frame clones and leaves out a portion. The table shows 410,000 or so clones, with approximately 90% occurring only once. The sequenced material came from peripheral blood. The source is a woman aged 40-49 years with COVID-19, enrolled during active disease.

The J gene is TRBJ1-2, the V gene TRBV10-3; the match to TRBD1 covers 7 bases. Per germline, CDR1 ENHRY and CDR2 SYGVKD. This CDR3 is 15 amino acids long. V gave up 6 bases and J gave up 0 bases; unmatched junction bases: 7. The CDR3 region is CAISMGQLANYGYTF. The CDR3, as DNA: TGTGCCATCAGCATGGGACAGCTAGCTAACTATGGCTACACCTTC.

This sequence joins TRBV15 and TRBJ1-4; 9 bases are a match to TRBD1. The junction had 13 bases not matched to a gene; V was cut back by 7 bases and J by 7 bases. The CDR3 has 16 amino acids. The V gene's germline CDR1 is LNHNV and CDR2 YYDKDF (reference sequence). The CDR3 is CATTRDRAPRGEKLFF. CDR3 coding DNA: TGTGCCACCACCCGGGACAGGGCACCCCGGGGTGAAAAACTGTTTTTT.

V and J are TRBV7-3 and TRBJ2-1, with TRBD2 identical over 16 bases. Germline V gene lookup returns CDR1 SGHTA and CDR2 FQGTGA. The CDR3 is 20 residues long. V shed 5 bases, J shed 2 bases, and the junction held 12 bases outside the gene matches. CDR3 coding DNA: TGTGCCAGCAGCCCCGGCACGGGACTAGCGGGAGGGAGCACCTACAATGAGCAGTTCTTC. Encoded protein: CASSPGTGLAGGSTYNEQFF.

The gene calls are TRBV9 and TRBJ2-3; 7 bases line up with TRBD2. The V gene's germline CDR1 is SGDLS and CDR2 YYNGEE. The CDR3 has 16 amino acids. V lost 2 bases, J lost 3 bases, and 9 bases stayed unmatched. CDR3 sequence reads: CASSVPGGAGTDTQYF. The CDR3 DNA sequence: TGTGCCAGCAGCGTCCCGGGGGGAGCGGGAACAGATACGCAGTATTTT.